This T cell receptor (beta chain) was sequenced in a study of cytomegalovirus exposure and HLA in healthy donors. 60 Vbeta and 13 Jbeta primers were used in PCR. Under the authors' procedure: An analysis performed later counted 73 million or so unique TCR beta chains (roughly 11 million of them shared). Some clones are missing from TCRdb's copy, which holds only in-frame ones; the method was immunoSEQ multiplex PCR. V and J calls plus clone size are reproduced from that table; the DNA served to infer D and trimming. Seen here are about 93,000 clones, around three quarters observed once, and the top ten hold around 0.63%. As concerns this clone: Its antigen is unidentified.

Study outcomes and limitations: Productive rates of about 90% or about 30% were seen for most TCR beta V segments in an earlier analysis. Later analysis suggested links between common viral pathogens and several top significant clusters. Some segments of the V type, notably TRBV6-2 and TRBV6-3, were excluded as indistinguishable.

CDR3 length: 17 amino acids. V lost 1 base and J 3 bases, leaving 15 bases between the germline ends. Germline loops: CDR1 LGHNA, CDR2 YNFKEQ. The chain has TRBV4-2 and TRBJ1-4; no clear D. Sequencing was carried out using PBMCs. The receptor was derived from a man aged 25 to 40 in good health and CMV-seronegative. The CDR3 DNA is TGTGCCAGCAGCCAAGGGTCCGGGATTCGGTCTAATGAAAAACTGTTTTTT. Translated: CASSQGSGIRSNEKLFF.